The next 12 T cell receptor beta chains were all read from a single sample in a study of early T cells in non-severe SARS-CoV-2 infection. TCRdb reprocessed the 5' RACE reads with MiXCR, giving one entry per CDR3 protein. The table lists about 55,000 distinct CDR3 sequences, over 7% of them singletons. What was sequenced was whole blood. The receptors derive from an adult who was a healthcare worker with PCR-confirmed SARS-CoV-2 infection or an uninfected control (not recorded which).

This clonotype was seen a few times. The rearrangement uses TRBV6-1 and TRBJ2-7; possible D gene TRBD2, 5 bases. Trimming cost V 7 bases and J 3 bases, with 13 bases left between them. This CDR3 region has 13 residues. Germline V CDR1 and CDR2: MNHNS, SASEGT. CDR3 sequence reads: CASMVSGLYEQYF. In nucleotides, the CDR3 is TGTGCCAGCATGGTAAGCGGCCTCTACGAGCAGTACTTC.

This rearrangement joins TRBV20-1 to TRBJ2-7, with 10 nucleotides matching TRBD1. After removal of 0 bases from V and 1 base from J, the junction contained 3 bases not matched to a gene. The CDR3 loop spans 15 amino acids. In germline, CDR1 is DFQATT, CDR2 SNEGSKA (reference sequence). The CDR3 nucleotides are TGCAGTGCTAGAGACCCGGGACAGGGGTCCTACGAGCAGTACTTC. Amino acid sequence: CSARDPGQGSYEQYF.

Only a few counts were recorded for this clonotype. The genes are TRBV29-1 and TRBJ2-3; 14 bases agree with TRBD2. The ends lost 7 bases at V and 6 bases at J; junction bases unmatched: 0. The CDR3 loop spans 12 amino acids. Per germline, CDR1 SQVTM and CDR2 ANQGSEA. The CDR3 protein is CSGTSGGDTQYF. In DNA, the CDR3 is TGCAGCGGGACTAGCGGGGGGGATACGCAGTATTTT.

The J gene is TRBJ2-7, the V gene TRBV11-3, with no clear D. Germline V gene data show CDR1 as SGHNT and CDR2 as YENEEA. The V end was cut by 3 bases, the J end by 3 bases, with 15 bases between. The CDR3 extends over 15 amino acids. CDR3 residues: CASSLEGKVCYEQYF. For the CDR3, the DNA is TGTGCCAGCAGCTTGGAAGGGAAGGTGTGCTACGAGCAGTACTTC.

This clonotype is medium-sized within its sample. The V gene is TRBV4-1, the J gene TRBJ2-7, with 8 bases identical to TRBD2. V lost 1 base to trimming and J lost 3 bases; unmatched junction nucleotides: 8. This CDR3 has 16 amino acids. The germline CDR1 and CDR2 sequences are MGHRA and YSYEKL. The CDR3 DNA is TGCGCCAGCAGCCAAGTAGAGCGGGGGAGGAACTACGAGCAGTACTTC. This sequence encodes CASSQVERGRNYEQYF.

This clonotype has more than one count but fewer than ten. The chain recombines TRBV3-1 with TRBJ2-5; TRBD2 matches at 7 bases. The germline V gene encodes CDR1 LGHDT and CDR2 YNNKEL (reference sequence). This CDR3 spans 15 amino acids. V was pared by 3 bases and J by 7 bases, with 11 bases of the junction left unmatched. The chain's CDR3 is CASSHLVGGPGTQYF. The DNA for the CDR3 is TGTGCCAGCAGCCACTTAGTGGGAGGGCCAGGGACCCAGTACTTC.

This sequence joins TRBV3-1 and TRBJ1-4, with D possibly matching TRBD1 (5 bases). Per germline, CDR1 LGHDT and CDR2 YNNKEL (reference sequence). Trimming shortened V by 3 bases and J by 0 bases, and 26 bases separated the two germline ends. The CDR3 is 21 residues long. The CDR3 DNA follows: TGTGCCAGCAGCCAGGGGCGCGGTTTTAGGGGCGCGACAGCAACTAATGAAAAACTGTTTTTT. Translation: CASSQGRGFRGATATNEKLFF.

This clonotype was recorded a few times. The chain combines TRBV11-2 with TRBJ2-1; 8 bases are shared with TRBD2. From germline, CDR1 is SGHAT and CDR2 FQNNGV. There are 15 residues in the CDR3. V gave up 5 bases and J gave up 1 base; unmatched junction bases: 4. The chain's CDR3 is CASSVTSGSYNEQFF. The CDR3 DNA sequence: TGTGCCAGCAGCGTCACTAGCGGATCCTACAATGAGCAGTTCTTC.

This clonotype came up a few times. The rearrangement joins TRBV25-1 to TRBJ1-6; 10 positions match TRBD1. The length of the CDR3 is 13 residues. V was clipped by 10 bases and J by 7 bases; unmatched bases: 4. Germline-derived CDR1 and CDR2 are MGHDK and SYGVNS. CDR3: CATQGQGNSPLHF. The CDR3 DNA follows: TGTGCCACCCAGGGACAGGGGAATTCACCCCTCCACTTT.

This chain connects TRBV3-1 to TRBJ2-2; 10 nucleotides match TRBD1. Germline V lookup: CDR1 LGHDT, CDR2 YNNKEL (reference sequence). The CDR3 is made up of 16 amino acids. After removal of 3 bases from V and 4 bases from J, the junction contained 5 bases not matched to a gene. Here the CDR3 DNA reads TGTGCCAGCAGCCAGGCCGGGACAGGGGTCACCGGGGAGCTGTTTTTT. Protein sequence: CASSQAGTGVTGELFF.

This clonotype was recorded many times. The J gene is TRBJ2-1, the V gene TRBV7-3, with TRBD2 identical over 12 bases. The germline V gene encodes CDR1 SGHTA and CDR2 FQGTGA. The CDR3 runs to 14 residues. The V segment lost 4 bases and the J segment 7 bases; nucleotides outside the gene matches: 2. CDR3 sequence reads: CASSSGTSGNEQFF. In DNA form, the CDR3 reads TGTGCCAGCAGCTCCGGGACTAGCGGGAATGAGCAGTTCTTC.

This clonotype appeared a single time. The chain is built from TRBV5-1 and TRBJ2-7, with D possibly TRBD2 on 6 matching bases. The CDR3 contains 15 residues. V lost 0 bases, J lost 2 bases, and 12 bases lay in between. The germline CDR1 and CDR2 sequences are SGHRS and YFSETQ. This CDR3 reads CASSLVGERAYEQYF. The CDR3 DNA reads TGCGCCAGCAGCTTGGTTGGCGAGCGGGCCTACGAGCAGTACTTC. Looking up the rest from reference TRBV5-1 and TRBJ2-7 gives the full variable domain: KAGVTQTPRYLIKTRGQQVTLSCSPISGHRSVSWYQQTPGQGLQFLFEYFSETQRNKGNFPGRFSGRQFSNSRSEMNVSTLELGDSALYLCASSLVGERAYEQYFGPGTRLTVT.